This T cell receptor (beta chain) was retrieved from a study of shared clonotypes between healthy human individuals. Study-wide results and limits: Rarefaction showed that sequencing of sorted subsets was incomplete (despite large depth). Naive subsets tended to show greater estimated richness than memory subsets.

Assay used: immunoSEQ multiplex PCR; TCRdb lists only in-frame clones, some missing. The repertoire consists of some 2.4 million clones, with 93% occurring once and the leading ten covering 0.36%. For this clone: The antigen remains unidentified.

This receptor was obtained from a young man in good health. Some clones in this sample may be carry-over from other donors' samples. The sample taken for sequencing was naive CD4+ T cells from PBMCs. As to subset: CD45RA+ positively selected.

The CDR3 sequence: CASSYQGSNEKLFF. CDR3 bases: TGTGCCAGCAGTTATCAGGGGTCCAATGAAAAACTGTTTTTT. The chain joins TRBV6-6 to TRBJ1-4, with D possibly matching TRBD1 (6 bases). The ends were cut back, 3 bases at V and 5 bases at J, with 10 bases in the middle. The CDR3 is 14 residues long. The germline V gene encodes CDR1 MNHNY and CDR2 SVGAGI (reference sequence).